This TCR beta chain came from a study of OX40 agonist ivuxolimab in advanced cancers. Whole-study context: Anti-PD-1, anti-PD-L1 or anti-CTLA-4 therapy given earlier was allowed, and approximately 43% had some.

Method: immunoSEQ multiplex PCR; TCRdb's copy keeps in-frame clones and lacks some. Of 30,000 to 40,000 clones in the sample, 89% were seen once. Per germline, CDR1 SNHLY and CDR2 FYNNEI. The CDR3 runs to 14 residues. Trimming took 7 bases from V and 3 from J, leaving 12 bases between them. The sample here was CD4+ or CD8+ T cells sorted from blood, taken in a trial of the OX40 agonist ivuxolimab. This sequence was found in an adult with an advanced solid tumor such as melanoma, head and neck, liver or kidney cancer. The rearrangement joins TRBV2 to TRBJ2-2; tentatively, D is TRBD1 (5 bases). The CDR3 nucleotides are TGTGCCAGCACCCCAGGGCCCCACACCGGGGAGCTGTTTTTT. Its protein is CASTPGPHTGELFF.